This T cell receptor (beta chain) was captured in a study of early T cells in non-severe SARS-CoV-2 infection. Turning to the study itself: The sequenced material was bulk RNA from unsorted whole blood, and its chains were unpaired.

This clonotype was detected many times. The antigen is unknown. The library protocol tagged individual cDNA molecules with unique molecular identifiers. TCRdb itself ran the 5' RACE reads through MiXCR, one entry per CDR3 protein. The data show approximately 20,000 distinct CDR3 sequences, with 4% to 5.5% seen just once and about 7% held by the top ten. Germline lookup yields CDR1 DFQATT and CDR2 SNEGSKA (reference sequence). This CDR3 has 12 residues. Trimming removed 0 bases from V and 6 bases from J, with 6 bases in between. Broader study findings: Reliance on VDJdb matching favored anti-spike CD8 responses; private and CD4 specificities were missed.

This TCR derives from an adult who was a healthcare worker with PCR-confirmed SARS-CoV-2 infection or an uninfected control (not recorded which). Specimen: whole blood. The rearrangement uses TRBV20-1 and TRBJ2-4; D is perhaps TRBD2 (5 bases). The CDR3 loop reads CSARERANIQYF. The CDR3 nucleotides read TGCAGTGCTAGAGAGAGGGCAAACATTCAGTACTTC.